The 27 T cell receptor beta chains given below trace back to one sample, sequenced in a study of CDR3 diversity in severe acne (dated by TCRdb to the late 2010s). The library was produced with PCR. Sequencing was carried out with an Illumina HiSeq 2000. Starting from the raw public reads, TCRdb applied fastp trimming at Q25, assembled clones with MiXCR and retained in-frame beta chains. Entries are consolidated by CDR3 protein sequence, retaining the most common genes and DNA. This sample has about 84,000 distinct CDR3 sequences in its table, and under 60% of those were observed once. 14% of the sample lies in the top ten. The sample consisted of blood. The receptor set was obtained from a male donor in good health, without acne.

The rearrangement joins TRBV24-1 to TRBJ2-7; perhaps TRBD2 as D (6 bases). Per the germline V gene, CDR1 is KGHDR and CDR2 is SFDVKD. The germline V and J ends were trimmed by 6 bases and 7 bases, with 9 bases remaining between them. This CDR3 comprises 11 residues. This chain's CDR3 is CATSLAGEQYF. Written as DNA, the CDR3 is TGTGCCACCAGTTTGGCGGGGGAGCAGTACTTC.

On this clonotype itself: The CDR3 carries no conserved terminal phenylalanine or tryptophan, so it likely arises from a read error. CDR3 sequence: CASTPQAEGYEQYL. The CDR3, as DNA: TGCGCCAGCACGCCTCAAGCGGAGGGGTACGAGCAGTACCTC. This rearrangement joins TRBV4-1 to TRBJ2-7; a weak D match, TRBD2 (6 bases). Germline values: CDR1 MGHRA, CDR2 YSYEKL. V lost 7 bases, J lost 4 bases, and 17 bases lay in between. The CDR3 is 14 amino acids.

This chain links TRBV27 with TRBJ1-2; TRBD1 aligns across 7 bases. Germline loops: CDR1 MNHEY, CDR2 SMNVEV (reference sequence). The CDR3 loop spans 16 amino acids. The junction had 13 bases not matched to a gene; V was cut back by 7 bases and J by 2 bases. The CDR3 region is CASIPSQDRKNYGYTF. CDR3 sequence (DNA): TGTGCCAGCATTCCCTCTCAGGACAGGAAGAACTATGGCTACACCTTC.

By share, this clonotype counts as medium-sized. The V gene is TRBV24-1, the J gene TRBJ1-5; D call uncertain. CDR1 KGHDR and CDR2 SFDVKD come from the germline V gene. The CDR3 runs 13 residues. V lost 2 bases to trimming and J lost 6 bases, with 7 bases between them. The CDR3: CATSDSGPQPQHF. Written as DNA, the CDR3 is TGTGCCACCAGTGATTCTGGGCCTCAGCCCCAGCATTTT.

This chain joins TRBV5-1 and TRBJ2-1; perhaps TRBD2 as D (5 bases). CDR3 length: 12 amino acids. Trimming removed 7 bases from V and 10 bases from J, with 15 bases in between. Germline V lookup: CDR1 SGHRS, CDR2 YFSETQ. CDR3 sequence reads: CASGTRRGEQFF. The CDR3 DNA follows: TGCGCCAGCGGAACCAGGCGAGGGGAGCAGTTCTTC.

This clonotype was picked up many times. V gene TRBV5-1 combines with J gene TRBJ2-1; D perhaps matches TRBD2 (6 bases). In germline, CDR1 is SGHRS, CDR2 YFSETQ. Trimming shortened V by 3 bases and J by 6 bases, and 7 bases separated the two germline ends. The CDR3 consists of 12 residues. In nucleotides, the CDR3 is TGCGCCAGCAGCTGGGACTCCAATGAGCAGTTCTTC. This gives the protein CASSWDSNEQFF.

This clonotype has at least ten counts. The chain combines TRBV11-1 with TRBJ2-7; TRBD2 is a possible D gene (6 bases). V was shortened by 5 bases and J by 2 bases, with 13 bases between the two germline ends. This CDR3 spans 14 amino acids. Germline CDR1 and CDR2: SGHAT and FQDESV (reference sequence). CDR3: CASSRETATYEQYF. CDR3 coding DNA: TGTGCCAGCAGCCGGGAGACAGCTACCTACGAGCAGTACTTC.

This sequence joins TRBV27 and TRBJ2-4; 8 nucleotides match TRBD2. The CDR3 totals 16 residues. With V trimmed by 4 bases and J by 4 bases, 9 bases remained unmatched. The germline CDR1 and CDR2 sequences are MNHEY and SMNVEV (reference sequence). CDR3 sequence (DNA): TGTGCCAGCAGTTACCTCGGACTAGCAAATAAAAACATTCAGTACTTC. It yields the protein CASSYLGLANKNIQYF.

The chain is built from TRBV7-8 and TRBJ1-6, with D perhaps matching TRBD1 (5 bases). The CDR3 runs to 16 residues. Germline CDR1 is SGHVS and CDR2 is FQNEAQ. V lost 3 bases to trimming and J lost 10 bases, with 19 bases between them. The CDR3 reads CASSFRAVGGDSPLHF. CDR3 nucleotide sequence: TGTGCCAGCAGCTTCAGGGCAGTCGGGGGGGACTCACCCCTCCACTTT.

The V call is TRBV7-6, the J call TRBJ2-7; the D gene is possibly TRBD2 (6 bases). V was cut by 5 bases and J by 4 bases, with 24 bases left in between. This CDR3 is built from 17 residues. Germline V gives CDR1 SGHVS, CDR2 FNYEAQ. CDR3 residues: CASSQESGSAGVYEQYF. Written as DNA, the CDR3 is TGTGCCAGCAGCCAAGAAAGCGGGTCGGCCGGAGTGTACGAGCAGTACTTC.

CDR3 nucleotides: TGCAGCGTAGCAGGGTGCAATCAGCCCCAGCATTTT. This encodes CSVAGCNQPQHF. The chain links TRBV29-1 to TRBJ1-5, with D tentatively TRBD1 (5 bases). This CDR3 region has 12 residues. With 6 bases removed from V and 2 bases from J, the gap between germline ends came to 8 bases. The V gene's germline CDR1 is SQVTM and CDR2 ANQGSEA.

The sample holds one count of this clonotype. The chain employs TRBV5-1 and TRBJ2-5; 10 positions agree with TRBD1. With 7 bases clipped from V and 4 bases from J, the junction kept 13 bases outside the gene matches. Germline V gene lookup returns CDR1 SGHRS and CDR2 YFSETQ. The CDR3 is made up of 16 amino acids. The CDR3 here is CASGWDRDRGRETQYF. The CDR3, as DNA: TGCGCCAGCGGATGGGACCGGGACAGGGGACGAGAGACCCAGTACTTC.

To note about this clonotype: Its ends do not fully match the called genes, so a read error is possible. The chain has TRBV7-7 and TRBJ2-5; D may be TRBD1 or TRBD2 (5 bases each). CDR3 length: 14 amino acids. The germline V gene encodes CDR1 SSHAT and CDR2 FNYEAQ (reference sequence). The CDR3: CASSSKGTRETQYF. CDR3 nucleotides: TGTGCTAGCAGCTCGAAGGGGACCCGGGAGACCCAGTACTTC.

In the case of this clonotype: One end of the junction fails to match germline, which may point to a read error. This sequence joins TRBV19 and TRBJ2-6; 10 bases are shared with TRBD1. CDR1 is LNHDA and CDR2 is SQIVND in the germline V gene (reference sequence). The CDR3 loop spans 16 amino acids. DNA of the CDR3: TGTGCCAGTACCATTGCCGGGACAGGGGCAATGAACACTGAAGCTTTC. Translating gives CASTIAGTGAMNTEAF.

This clonotype qualifies as medium-sized. The rearrangement uses TRBV29-1 and TRBJ2-5; 8 nucleotides align to TRBD1. In germline, CDR1 is SQVTM, CDR2 ANQGSEA. The ends lost 0 bases at V and 9 bases at J; junction bases unmatched: 12. This CDR3 region has 15 residues. CDR3 in DNA: TGCAGCGTTGAAGATCGACGGACAGGGACATGGGCCCAGTACTTC. Its protein product is CSVEDRRTGTWAQYF.

V usage is TRBV9 and J usage is TRBJ2-3; no firm D call. Germline CDR1 reads SGDLS; CDR2 reads YYNGEE. V lost 0 bases, J lost 0 bases, and 5 bases lay in between. CDR3 length: 14 residues. DNA for the CDR3: TGTGCCAGCAGCGTAGCCTCTAGCACAGATACGCAGTATTTT. This encodes CASSVASSTDTQYF.

Worth noting for this clonotype: A read error may produce the germline difference seen at one junction end. This sequence joins TRBV19 and TRBJ2-7, with 8 bases lining up with TRBD1. Germline assignment: CDR1 LNHDA and CDR2 SQIVND (reference sequence). The CDR3 runs 14 residues. The CDR3 DNA follows: TGTGCCAGTAGGACAGGGGTTGGCACCGGGGAGCAGAACTTC. Translated, it gives CASRTGVGTGEQNF.

A remark on this clonotype: The conserved phenylalanine or tryptophan normally closing the CDR3 is absent here, so this likely arose from a read error. The DNA is omitted, as the CDR3 cannot be located on it reliably, and the CDR3 follows TCRdb's listing. J is TRBJ1-5 and V is TRBV11-2; the table assigns TRBD1, which was not confirmed against the DNA. Termini included, the CDR3 measures 11 amino acids. Per germline, CDR1 SGHAT and CDR2 FQNNGV. The CDR3 sequence: CASSEGTDPNY.

This clonotype has at least ten counts. V gene TRBV9 combines with J gene TRBJ2-1; D gene ambiguous. This CDR3 spans 16 amino acids. Germline-derived CDR1 and CDR2 are SGDLS and YYNGEE. V lost 3 bases and J lost 3, with 16 bases in between. The CDR3, as DNA: TGTGCCAGCAGCGCAGCCAAAGGAACGGACTACAATGAGCAGTTCTTC. Amino acid sequence: CASSAAKGTDYNEQFF.

The chain recombines TRBV2 with TRBJ1-1; TRBD1 matches 7 bases. There are 14 residues in the CDR3. CDR1 is SNHLY, CDR2 FYNNEI, per germline. Trimming cost V 6 bases and J 1 base; bases outside gene matches: 5. CDR3 sequence: CASRKTGANTEAFF. CDR3 coding DNA: TGTGCCAGCAGAAAAACAGGGGCGAACACTGAAGCTTTCTTT.

Comments on this clonotype: One end of the junction does not line up with germline, which may come from a read error. This chain uses TRBV9 with TRBJ2-2, with 8 bases fitting TRBD1. CDR3 length: 14 residues. Germline CDR1 is SGDLS and CDR2 is YYNGEE. CDR3 sequence reads: CASSDRVVTRELFF. Written as DNA, the CDR3 is TGTGCCAGCTCGGACAGGGTGGTCACCAGGGAGCTGTTTTTT.

This clonotype was detected many times. The chain combines TRBV6-5 with TRBJ1-2, with TRBD1 as a possible D gene (5 bases). The CDR3 consists of 14 residues. Trimming pared 6 bases from V and 4 bases from J, leaving 15 bases between. The germline V gene has CDR1 MNHEY and CDR2 SVGAGI. For the CDR3, the DNA is TGTGCCAGCAGGGGGAGGGGAGGACTCTATGGCTACACCTTC. Translation: CASRGRGGLYGYTF.

This clonotype was recorded a few times. The gene calls are TRBV4-2 and TRBJ1-5; a possible D gene is TRBD1 (5 bases). Trimming took 4 bases from V and 2 from J, leaving 6 bases between them. Germline V CDR1 and CDR2: LGHNA, YNFKEQ. The CDR3 consists of 13 residues. The CDR3 loop reads CASSPGGNQPQHF. The CDR3 nucleotides read TGTGCCAGCAGCCCGGGGGGCAATCAGCCCCAGCATTTT.

Many counts were recorded for this clonotype. The chain combines TRBV6-1 with TRBJ2-2, with a weak D call TRBD2 (6 bases). Germline V gives CDR1 MNHNS, CDR2 SASEGT. Trimming took off 0 bases at V and 7 bases at J, with 6 bases between the two ends. CDR3 size: 13 residues. The CDR3 coding sequence is TGTGCCAGCAGTGAAGCGCGGGGCGGGGAGCTGTTTTTT. Amino acid sequence: CASSEARGGELFF.

CDR3 DNA sequence: TGTGCCAGTAGTATAATGGAGAATAATTCACCCCTCCACTTT. Its translation: CASSIMENNSPLHF. The chain is built from TRBV19 and TRBJ1-6; D gene ambiguous. Per the germline V gene, CDR1 is LNHDA and CDR2 is SQIVND (reference sequence). Deletions cut 2 bases from V and 5 bases from J, with 7 bases between. This CDR3 spans 14 amino acids.

The V call is TRBV20-1, the J call TRBJ1-5; TRBD1 is a possible D gene (5 bases). CDR1 and CDR2 from the germline V gene are DFQATT and SNEGSKA (reference sequence). CDR3 length equals 13 residues. The V gene lost 4 bases and the J gene lost 6 bases, with 13 bases spanning the gap. The CDR3 DNA reads TGCAGTGCTATCGGGGGTGAGGGTCAGCCCCAGCATTTT. Translation gives CSAIGGEGQPQHF.

Only a few counts were recorded for this clonotype. This CDR3 is CASSLVGTGGAGNYGYTF. In nucleotides, the CDR3 is TGTGCCAGCAGCTTAGTTGGGACAGGGGGCGCCGGTAACTATGGCTACACCTTC. The rearrangement joins TRBV7-6 to TRBJ1-2, with 12 bases aligning to TRBD1. CDR1 and CDR2 (germline): SGHVS, FNYEAQ. V shed 1 base, J shed 1 base, and the junction held 7 bases outside the gene matches. This CDR3 is built from 18 residues.